This T cell receptor (beta chain) comes out of a study of blood T cell repertoires in COVID-19. The repertoire was sequenced with immunoSEQ multiplex PCR; TCRdb's copy has only in-frame clones and lacks some. The repertoire consists of fewer than 250,000 clones, with 83% occurring once and the leading ten covering 3.6%. V lost 2 bases to trimming and J lost 8 bases, with 12 bases between them. Germline CDR1 and CDR2: MNHEY and SMNVEV (reference sequence). This CDR3 has 13 amino acids. The study drew participants aged about 18 to 89 years from some 23 US areas. Assignments of participants to cohorts depended upon their own reported clinical history.

The chain employs TRBV27 and TRBJ1-2, with TRBD1 as a possible D gene (5 bases). Sequenced material: PBMCs or T cells enriched from blood (not recorded which). The TCR comes from a woman in her forties who had been exposed to COVID-19. CDR3 in DNA: TGTGCCAGCAGTTTAGGGGCCGGGGGGGGCTACACCTTC. Translation gives CASSLGAGGGYTF.